Listed below are T cell receptor beta chains from one sample, sequenced in a study of T cells in Graves' hyperthyroidism and ophthalmopathy. In TCRdb, the multiplex PCR reads were re-called with MiXCR into one record per CDR3 protein. The table lists 350,000 to 450,000 distinct CDR3 sequences, approximately 13% of them singletons. What was sequenced was blood. The receptors shown here come from a woman in her sixties with Graves' hyperthyroidism. The CDR3 runs from the conserved cysteine through the conserved F or W. A D gene is named only where the DNA matches it firmly. Part of the rows lack a size; the others show once, few, many or a class for expanded clones.

j_call,v_call,d_call,clone_size,cdr3_aa,cdr3_nt
TRBJ1-5,TRBV7-8,-,many,CASSLALDRGRPQHF,TGTGCCAGCAGCTTAGCTTTAGACCGGGGAAGGCCCCAGCATTTT
TRBJ2-3,TRBV4-2,-,-,CASSQDLRITGTQYF,TGTGCCAGCAGCCAAGATCTGCGGATCACAGGTACGCAGTATTTT
TRBJ2-7,TRBV20-1,-,-,CSARGWGVFSEQYF,TGCAGTGCTAGAGGCTGGGGGGTGTTTAGCGAGCAGTACTTC
TRBJ2-7,TRBV29-1,TRBD1,many,CSVGGQGVWYEQYF,TGCAGCGTGGGGGGACAGGGGGTTTGGTACGAGCAGTACTTC
TRBJ2-4,TRBV5-1,-,-,CASSLEGQGAKNIQYF,TGCGCCAGCAGCTTGGAAGGGCAGGGGGCCAAAAACATTCAGTACTTC
TRBJ1-5,TRBV2,-,many,CASRGDSNQPQHF,TGTGCCAGCAGAGGGGACAGCAATCAGCCCCAGCATTTT
TRBJ1-2,TRBV12-3/TRBV12-4,TRBD1,many,CASSPTGQGIGYGYTF,TGTGCCAGCAGCCCGACCGGACAGGGAATCGGCTACGGCTACACCTTC
TRBJ1-1,TRBV4-1,TRBD1,-,CASSHFEGQGGRWNTEAFF,TGCGCCAGCAGCCACTTCGAGGGGCAGGGGGGAAGATGGAACACTGAAGCTTTCTTT
TRBJ1-5,TRBV24-1,-,many,CATSDLERDRGYQPQHF,-
TRBJ2-7,TRBV7-9,-,many,CASSLAWGGTYEQYF,TGTGCCAGCAGCTTAGCGTGGGGCGGGACCTACGAGCAGTACTTC
TRBJ2-7,TRBV20-1,-,many,CSARDVLRFSYEQYF,TGCAGTGCTAGAGACGTACTCAGGTTTTCCTACGAGCAGTACTTC
TRBJ1-5,TRBV7-2,-,many,CASSLAGGATSNQPQHF,TGTGCCAGCAGCTTAGCGGGGGGGGCCACTAGCAATCAGCCCCAGCATTTT
TRBJ1-1,TRBV11-2,-,many,CASRQLRGWGTEAFF,TGTGCCAGCAGACAACTGAGGGGATGGGGCACTGAAGCTTTCTTT
TRBJ2-2,TRBV28,-,many,CASSYGFSGELFF,TGTGCCAGCAGTTACGGGTTCTCCGGGGAGCTGTTTTTT
TRBJ2-2,TRBV9,-,-,CASKVGNQLTGELFF,TGTGCCAGCAAGGTGGGGAATCAATTGACCGGGGAGCTGTTTTTT
TRBJ2-7,TRBV2,-,many,CATPPPGDTYEQYF,TGTGCCACCCCGCCCCCGGGGGATACCTACGAGCAGTACTTC
TRBJ2-1,TRBV20-1,TRBD2,-,CSARSRLAGGVSNEQFF,TGCAGTGCTAGAAGTCGACTAGCGGGAGGAGTGAGCAATGAGCAGTTCTTC
TRBJ2-1,TRBV29-1,-,many,CSVGDHSSEQFF,TGCAGCGTTGGTGACCATTCCAGTGAGCAGTTCTTC
TRBJ2-7,TRBV3-1,TRBD1,-,CASSLGQFHEQYF,TGTGCCAGCAGCCTGGGACAGTTCCACGAGCAGTACTTC
TRBJ1-1,TRBV5-6,-,-,CASSLGQWNTEAFF,TGTGCCAGCAGCCTAGGACAGTGGAACACTGAAGCTTTCTTT
TRBJ2-1,TRBV2,-,many,CASTGRDEQFF,TGTGCCAGCACAGGCCGGGATGAGCAGTTCTTC
TRBJ1-2,TRBV18,TRBD1,-,CASSPPARGPSGYTF,TGTGCCAGCTCACCACCGGCCAGGGGGCCGTCGGGCTACACCTTC
TRBJ2-3,TRBV15,-,many,CATSSRLTGTDTQYF,TGTGCCACCAGCTCACGCCTCACGGGAACCGATACGCAGTATTTT
TRBJ2-1,TRBV15,-,many,CATSTGSSSSYNEQFF,TGTGCCACCAGCACGGGGAGCTCGAGCTCCTACAATGAGCAGTTCTTC
TRBJ2-7,TRBV4-2,-,many,CASSKRRWGSYEQYF,TGTGCCAGCAGCAAACGCCGGTGGGGCTCCTACGAGCAGTACTTC
TRBJ2-1,TRBV7-8,-,many,CASSVGGGPRQFF,TGTGCCAGCAGCGTAGGCGGAGGGCCGCGACAGTTCTTC
TRBJ2-4,TRBV19,TRBD1,-,CASSPLPGQGAYTIQYF,TGTGCCAGTAGTCCACTCCCGGGGCAGGGGGCCTATACCATTCAGTACTTC
TRBJ2-1,TRBV7-2,TRBD2,many,CASRTPGLADNEQFF,TGTGCCAGCAGAACACCGGGACTAGCGGACAATGAGCAGTTCTTC
TRBJ1-1,TRBV3-1,-,many,CASSPQAGTSKAFF,TGTGCCAGCAGCCCACAGGCCGGGACATCCAAAGCTTTCTTT
TRBJ2-5,TRBV7-2,TRBD2,many,CASRREAPTQYF,TGTGCCAGCAGGCGGGAGGCCCCGACCCAGTACTTC
TRBJ2-1,TRBV15,-,many,CATSRGAHRDSYNEQFF,TGTGCCACCAGCAGAGGGGCCCACAGGGATTCCTACAATGAGCAGTTCTTC
TRBJ1-5,TRBV15,TRBD1,-,CATSPRTGTEPQHF,TGTGCCACCAGCCCACGGACAGGGACTGAGCCCCAGCATTTT
TRBJ2-1,TRBV3-1,TRBD1,many,CASSQRDSSYNEQFF,TGTGCCAGCAGCCAAAGGGACAGCTCCTACAATGAGCAGTTCTTC
TRBJ2-2,TRBV2,TRBD1,few,CASSRDRVRTGELFF,TGTGCCAGCAGTAGGGACAGGGTTAGGACCGGGGAGCTGTTTTTT
TRBJ1-5,TRBV2,-,many,CASSEVEGSGQPQHF,TGTGCCAGCAGTGAAGTCGAGGGATCAGGCCAGCCCCAGCATTTT
TRBJ2-1,TRBV14,-,few,CASKLGAGGNEQFF,TGTGCCAGCAAATTGGGGGCAGGTGGGAATGAGCAGTTCTTC
TRBJ2-1,TRBV6-1,-,-,CASAYSGNTYYEQFF,TGTGCCAGCGCCTATTCAGGGAATACTTACTACGAGCAGTTCTTC
TRBJ1-5,TRBV12-3/TRBV12-4,-,many,CASSLIGGPSNQPQHF,TGTGCCAGCAGTTTAATTGGGGGACCAAGCAATCAGCCCCAGCATTTT
TRBJ2-7,TRBV20-1,-,many,CSAQGGAGVYEQYF,TGCAGTGCCCAGGGGGGCGCGGGGGTCTACGAGCAGTACTTC
TRBJ2-6,TRBV28,TRBD1,many,CAIPTGDSGANVLTF,TGTGCCATCCCGACAGGGGACTCTGGGGCCAACGTCCTGACTTTC
TRBJ2-1,TRBV10-1,TRBD2,many,CASSESGAGSYNEQFF,TGCGCCAGCAGTGAGTCGGGAGCGGGATCCTACAATGAGCAGTTCTTC
TRBJ1-1,TRBV28,TRBD1,many,CASRPHTGGGTEAFF,TGTGCCAGCAGGCCTCACACAGGGGGCGGCACTGAAGCTTTCTTT
TRBJ2-3,TRBV5-4,-,-,CASSLTVPSTDTQYF,TGTGCCAGCAGCTTGACAGTCCCTAGCACAGATACGCAGTATTTT
TRBJ1-2,TRBV20-1,-,few,CSAPTGVANYGYTF,TGCAGTGCTCCAACAGGAGTAGCTAACTATGGCTACACCTTC
TRBJ2-2,TRBV27,-,many,CASSPSANTGELFF,TGTGCCAGCAGTCCTTCTGCGAACACCGGGGAGCTGTTTTTT
TRBJ2-3,TRBV4-2,-,few,CASSQDRTVSDTQYF,TGTGCCAGCAGCCAAGATAGGACGGTCTCAGATACGCAGTATTTT
TRBJ2-2,TRBV6-1,TRBD2,-,CVLGGRAGELFF,TGTGTCCTAGGCGGGAGAGCCGGGGAGCTGTTTTTT
TRBJ2-4,TRBV11-2,-,many,CASRPNPGTLAKNIQYF,TGTGCCAGCAGACCCAACCCAGGGACTCTAGCCAAAAACATTCAGTACTTC
TRBJ1-3,TRBV7-9,TRBD1,-,CASSIQGQGVAGNTIYF,TGTGCCAGCAGCATCCAGGGACAGGGGGTGGCTGGAAACACCATATATTTT
TRBJ1-1,TRBV18,-,many,CASSRRDGEAFF,TGTGCCAGCTCTCGTCGGGACGGTGAAGCTTTCTTT
TRBJ2-1,TRBV25-1,TRBD1,-,CASSDQTGANFYNEQFF,TGTGCCAGCAGTGACCAGACAGGGGCCAACTTCTACAATGAGCAGTTCTTC
TRBJ1-5,TRBV19,-,many,CASSIASRAADQPQHF,TGTGCCAGTAGTATTGCGTCCAGGGCGGCGGATCAGCCCCAGCATTTT
TRBJ1-1,TRBV19,-,-,CASTELGAWGNTEAFF,TGTGCCAGTACTGAACTCGGGGCTTGGGGGAACACTGAAGCTTTCTTT
TRBJ2-7,TRBV9,-,few,CASSVDSDYEQYF,TGTGCCAGCAGCGTAGACTCCGACTACGAGCAGTACTTC
TRBJ1-5,TRBV6-5,-,many,CASSYSPGSQPQHF,TGTGCCAGCAGTTACTCGCCGGGGTCCCAGCCCCAGCATTTT